This T cell receptor beta chain was identified in a study of memory CD8 T cells in hepatitis C reinfection. Method: immunoSEQ multiplex PCR; TCRdb's copy keeps in-frame clones and lacks some. This table has fewer than 50,000 clones, 88% appearing once. CDR1 and CDR2 from the germline V gene are SGDLS and YYNGEE. V was clipped by 4 bases and J by 0 bases, with 10 bases between them. The CDR3 extends over 15 amino acids. Time point in this sample: peak reinfection, 3 to 8 weeks after reinfection detection. The sorted cells went straight to TCR sequencing with no prior in vitro expansion. The Montreal HEPCO cohort supplied donors who inject drugs. Control naive CD8 T cells came from a couple of donors at all three reinfection time points.

The V call is TRBV9, the J call TRBJ2-2, with TRBD1 as a possible D gene (5 bases). The origin of this receptor is a man aged 18 to 30 with hepatitis C virus infection. The material sequenced was naive CD8+ T cells sorted from blood. This CDR3 is CASSTQDPNTGELFF. Written as DNA, the CDR3 is TGTGCCAGCAGCACACAGGATCCGAACACCGGGGAGCTGTTTTTT.